These T cell receptor beta chains were read from a single sample in a study of blood T cell repertoires in COVID-19. Sequenced by immunoSEQ multiplex PCR; TCRdb stores in-frame clones only, minus some. The sample gives over 200,000 clones, roughly 87% of which show up once; 1.9% is in the top ten. Source material: peripheral blood. These receptors all come from a man between 35 and 55 years old with active or convalescent COVID-19. Both conserved end residues are part of each CDR3. D genes are given only for firm matches. Some rows have no size entry. The others give once, few or many, or a class for an expanded clone.

TRBV19	TRBD1	TRBJ1-5	-	CASSIRQGTQPQHF	TGTGCCAGTAGTATCCGACAGGGGACCCAGCCCCAGCATTTT
TRBV19	-	TRBJ1-5	-	CASSPWAESNQPQHF	TGTGCCAGTAGTCCCTGGGCAGAAAGCAATCAGCCCCAGCATTTT
TRBV19	-	TRBJ1-2	-	CATVRGLNYGYTF	TGTGCCACCGTCCGGGGGTTAAACTATGGCTACACCTTC
TRBV12-3/TRBV12-4	-	TRBJ2-7	-	CASSLVEGSVQYF	TGTGCCAGCAGTTTAGTAGAGGGATCCGTGCAGTACTTC
TRBV19	-	TRBJ2-1	-	CASSPLTGRLYNEQFF	TGTGCCAGTAGTCCCCTGACGGGGAGGCTTTACAATGAGCAGTTCTTC
TRBV7-9	TRBD1	TRBJ2-7	-	CASSLGGTGFGQYF	TGTGCCAGCAGCTTAGGCGGGACAGGGTTTGGGCAGTACTTC
TRBV7-9	-	TRBJ1-2	-	CASSLSQNYGYTF	TGTGCCAGCAGCTTGTCCCAGAACTATGGCTACACCTTC
TRBV19	TRBD1	TRBJ1-2	once	CASSDGQGNGYTF	TGTGCCAGTAGTGACGGACAGGGGAATGGCTACACCTTC
TRBV7-9	-	TRBJ1-1	-	CASTGQWYLNTEAFF	TGTGCCAGCACTGGACAGTGGTACCTGAACACTGAAGCTTTCTTT
TRBV9	-	TRBJ1-1	few	CASSPQAALNTEAFF	TGTGCCAGCAGCCCACAGGCGGCGTTGAACACTGAAGCTTTCTTT
TRBV28	-	TRBJ1-5	once	CASSFTGGRNQPQHF	TGTGCCAGCAGTTTTACCGGGGGTCGGAATCAGCCCCAGCATTTT
TRBV19	-	TRBJ2-7	many	CASSTSTVGYHEQYF	TGTGCCAGTAGTACAAGCACAGTCGGTTACCACGAGCAGTACTTC
TRBV5-4	-	TRBJ1-4	-	CASSLGINEKLFF	TGTGCCAGCAGCTTGGGTATTAATGAAAAACTGTTTTTT
TRBV29-1	-	TRBJ1-2	-	CSVTPRPSINGYTF	TGCAGCGTCACACCTCGCCCGTCCATTAATGGCTACACCTTC
TRBV9	-	TRBJ2-1	-	CASSVGGVNEQFF	TGTGCCAGCAGCGTAGGGGGGGTCAATGAGCAGTTCTTC
TRBV7-8	TRBD2	TRBJ2-3	-	CASSSDRLAGTDTQYF	TGTGCCAGCAGCTCGGACCGACTAGCGGGGACAGATACGCAGTATTTT
TRBV6-5	-	TRBJ1-2	-	CASSRGQLYTF	TGTGCCAGCAGCCGTGGACAGCTCTACACCTTC
TRBV27	-	TRBJ2-5	-	CASSAFSGGTETQYF	TGTGCCAGCAGTGCCTTTAGCGGCGGGACAGAGACCCAGTACTTC
TRBV7-3	TRBD1	TRBJ2-1	-	CASSEKDRGRQFF	TGTGCCAGCAGCGAGAAAGACAGGGGGCGGCAGTTCTTC
TRBV3-1/TRBV3-2	TRBD2	TRBJ2-2	once	CASKVGLAVDLNTGELFF	TGTGCCAGCAAGGTGGGCCTAGCGGTTGATCTGAACACCGGGGAGCTGTTTTTT
TRBV19	-	TRBJ2-4	-	CASSWALHKNIQYF	TGTGCCAGTAGTTGGGCCCTCCATAAAAACATTCAGTACTTC
TRBV11-2	-	TRBJ1-2	-	CASSLAGQRYGYTF	TGTGCCAGCAGCTTAGCTGGACAGAGATATGGCTACACCTTC
TRBV10-2	TRBD1	TRBJ2-5	-	CASSNEGQGRETQYF	TGCGCCAGCAGTAACGAGGGACAGGGAAGAGAGACCCAGTACTTC
TRBV3-1/TRBV3-2	-	TRBJ1-5	-	CASSQELQINQPQHF	TGTGCCAGCAGCCAAGAATTACAGATCAATCAGCCCCAGCATTTT
TRBV20-1	-	TRBJ2-5	-	CSAPLRETQYF	TGCAGTGCTCCCCTCAGGGAGACCCAGTACTTC
TRBV6-5	-	TRBJ1-1	-	CASSLGLNTEAFF	TGTGCCAGCAGCCTGGGCTTGAACACTGAAGCTTTCTTT
TRBV5-4	TRBD1	TRBJ1-2	-	CASSFGTGYGYTF	TGTGCCAGCAGCTTCGGGACAGGATATGGCTACACCTTC
TRBV30	-	TRBJ1-2	-	CAWNRERDYGYTF	TGTGCCTGGAACAGGGAGAGGGACTATGGCTACACCTTC
TRBV5-4	TRBD1	TRBJ2-1	-	CASSITGGDEQFF	TGTGCCAGCAGCATAACAGGGGGCGATGAGCAGTTCTTC
TRBV9	TRBD1	TRBJ2-3	-	CASSTLQGDREDGTQYF	TGTGCCAGCAGCACGCTACAAGGGGACAGGGAGGACGGTACGCAGTATTTT
TRBV4-1	-	TRBJ1-5	-	CASSQARGNQPQHF	TGCGCCAGCAGCCAAGCCCGGGGAAATCAGCCCCAGCATTTT
TRBV19	TRBD1	TRBJ2-7	-	CASRRRTGGEGEQYF	TGTGCCAGTAGAAGGAGGACAGGGGGTGAAGGCGAGCAGTACTTC
TRBV11-2	TRBD2	TRBJ2-3	once	CASSPGTSGRDTQYF	TGTGCCAGCAGCCCAGGGACTAGCGGGAGGGATACGCAGTATTTT
TRBV7-8	-	TRBJ1-4	-	CASSFWGLTGSTNEKLFF	TGTGCCAGCAGCTTTTGGGGTTTGACAGGATCAACTAATGAAAAACTGTTTTTT
TRBV27	-	TRBJ2-7	-	CASSFAGVPSYEQYF	TGTGCCAGCAGTTTTGCCGGGGTCCCCTCCTACGAGCAGTACTTC
TRBV11-2	TRBD2	TRBJ2-3	-	CASSSVLAGGTDTQYF	TGTGCCAGCAGCTCAGTCCTGGCGGGAGGAACAGATACGCAGTATTTT
TRBV2	-	TRBJ2-3	-	CASSTADTQYF	TGTGCCAGCAGCACTGCAGATACGCAGTATTTT
TRBV7-2	-	TRBJ1-2	-	CASSNPQWSNYGYTF	TGTGCCAGCAGCAATCCGCAGTGGTCCAACTATGGCTACACCTTC
TRBV11-2	-	TRBJ2-7	-	CASSSSGTWSYEQYF	TGTGCCAGCAGTTCATCCGGGACATGGTCCTACGAGCAGTACTTC
TRBV15	TRBD2	TRBJ2-3	-	CATTWLAGGTDTQYF	TGTGCCACGACCTGGCTAGCGGGAGGGACAGATACGCAGTATTTT
TRBV6-5	TRBD1	TRBJ1-1	-	CASSISQGVNTEAFF	TGTGCCAGCAGTATATCTCAGGGGGTTAACACTGAAGCTTTCTTT
TRBV11-1	-	TRBJ1-4	-	CASSLSRDNEKLFF	TGTGCCAGCAGCTTATCTCGGGATAATGAAAAACTGTTTTTT
TRBV28	-	TRBJ2-1	-	CASSRQVWQFF	TGTGCCAGCAGTAGACAGGTTTGGCAGTTCTTC
TRBV5-1	TRBD2	TRBJ2-3	-	CASSPGLAGGPGDTQYF	TGCGCCAGCAGCCCCGGACTAGCGGGGGGCCCAGGGGATACGCAGTATTTT
TRBV27	-	TRBJ2-2	few	CASSAWRAGELFF	TGTGCCAGCAGTGCCTGGAGAGCCGGGGAGCTGTTTTTT
TRBV11-2	-	TRBJ1-1	-	CASSPGGGEAFF	TGTGCCAGCAGCCCCGGAGGTGGTGAAGCTTTCTTT
TRBV5-6	-	TRBJ2-7	-	CASSLVRASYEQYF	TGTGCCAGCAGCTTGGTGCGGGCGTCCTACGAGCAGTACTTC
TRBV7-2	TRBD1	TRBJ1-2	-	CASSLGLDRANYGYTF	TGTGCCAGCAGCTTAGGACTCGACAGGGCGAACTATGGCTACACCTTC
TRBV24-1	-	TRBJ1-1	-	CATSDSRGPPEAFF	TGTGCCACCAGTGATTCCAGGGGACCCCCTGAAGCTTTCTTT
TRBV3-1/TRBV3-2	-	TRBJ1-4	-	CASSQTIPGSEKLFF	TGTGCCAGCAGCCAGACGATTCCGGGGAGTGAAAAACTGTTTTTT
TRBV2	TRBD2	TRBJ2-1	-	CASAVDLGSGSRNEQFF	TGTGCCAGCGCAGTCGACCTTGGGAGCGGGAGTCGAAATGAGCAGTTCTTC
TRBV2	-	TRBJ1-2	-	CASSRPLGDYGYTF	TGTGCCAGCAGTCGTCCTCTGGGCGACTATGGCTACACCTTC
TRBV11-2	-	TRBJ1-1	-	CASSLLETEAFF	TGTGCCAGCAGCTTATTAGAGACTGAAGCTTTCTTT
TRBV6-1	TRBD2	TRBJ2-3	-	CASSDTSGADTQYF	TGTGCCAGCAGTGATACTAGCGGTGCAGATACGCAGTATTTT
TRBV6-5	-	TRBJ2-7	-	CASSRDIYEQYF	TGTGCCAGCAGCCGAGACATTTACGAGCAGTACTTC
TRBV9	-	TRBJ2-3	-	CASSVEKPDDTQYF	TGTGCCAGCAGCGTAGAAAAGCCCGATGATACGCAGTATTTT
TRBV18	-	TRBJ1-1	-	CANSETGNTEAFF	TGTGCCAATTCTGAGACAGGGAACACTGAAGCTTTCTTT
TRBV30	-	TRBJ1-3	-	CAWSVAGSGNTIYF	TGTGCCTGGAGTGTGGCAGGGTCTGGAAACACCATATATTTT
TRBV5-1	-	TRBJ1-1	-	CASSLLAGDTEAFF	TGCGCCAGCAGCTTGTTGGCAGGGGACACTGAAGCTTTCTTT